The 18 T cell receptor beta chains in this list originate from one sample, sequenced in a study of blood T cell repertoires in COVID-19. Profiling relied on immunoSEQ multiplex PCR, and the TCRdb table lists in-frame clones only, not all of them. There are approximately 150,000 clones in the sample; over 75% occur only once, and 1.5% to 2% lies in the top ten. The sequencing sample was made of peripheral blood. The source of these receptors is a woman between 50 and 59 years old with acute or convalescent COVID-19.

The chain carries TRBV29-1 and TRBJ1-4; 8 nucleotides match TRBD1. Trimming took 4 bases from V and 7 from J; bases not matched to a gene: 5. Germline lookup yields CDR1 SQVTM and CDR2 ANQGSEA. The CDR3 consists of 13 residues. DNA for the CDR3: TGCAGCGTTGCGACAGGGGTGGGTGAAAAACTGTTTTTT. Translating it yields CSVATGVGEKLFF.

The chain employs TRBV2 and TRBJ1-5, with D perhaps TRBD1 (6 bases). Germline CDR1 reads SNHLY; CDR2 reads FYNNEI. The CDR3 runs to 15 residues. Trimming removed 8 bases at V and 0 bases at J, with 14 bases between. The CDR3 spells CASVRGRYSNQPQHF. The CDR3 nucleotides are TGTGCCAGCGTCAGGGGCAGATATAGCAATCAGCCCCAGCATTTT.

CDR3 bases: TGTGCCAGCAGCCCAAAGCCAATACGGGTACTAGCGGGAGTGGATGAGCAGTTCTTC. Translating gives CASSPKPIRVLAGVDEQFF. This chain joins TRBV7-9 and TRBJ2-1, with 11 bases fitting TRBD2. CDR3 length: 19 amino acids. Germline V CDR1 and CDR2: SEHNR, FQNEAQ (reference sequence). V was clipped by 5 bases and J by 8 bases; unmatched bases: 20.

The rearrangement uses TRBV6-5 and TRBJ1-1; 7 bases are a match to TRBD1. V shed 6 bases, J shed 11 bases, and the junction held 12 bases outside the gene matches. Germline CDR1 MNHEY, CDR2 SVGAGI. This CDR3 comprises 13 residues. CDR3 loop: CASSLTGRVGAFF. The CDR3, as DNA: TGTGCCAGCAGCCTGACAGGGCGGGTTGGGGCTTTCTTT.

The V gene is TRBV4-1, the J gene TRBJ1-2; the match to TRBD1 covers 8 bases. The ends lost 0 bases at V and 4 bases at J; junction bases unmatched: 4. The CDR3 runs to 15 residues. CDR1 is MGHRA, CDR2 YSYEKL, per germline. CDR3 sequence (DNA): TGCGCCAGCAGCCAAGACGGACAGGGCGTCTATGGCTACACCTTC. It codes for CASSQDGQGVYGYTF.

This rearrangement joins TRBV23-1 to TRBJ1-2, with a possible D match to TRBD1 (6 bases). TRBV23-1 is identified as an open reading frame with a role that is uncertain. Trimming pared 2 bases from V and 7 bases from J, leaving 17 bases between. The CDR3 runs 15 residues. Here the CDR3 DNA reads TGCGCCAGCAGTCAAACAGGGAATCCCTCTTTTGGCTACACCTTC. Translating it yields CASSQTGNPSFGYTF.

This chain links TRBV10-2 with TRBJ2-7; TRBD2 aligns across 12 bases. The junction had 3 bases not matched to a gene; V was cut back by 2 bases and J by 1 base. This CDR3 has 16 amino acids. Per the germline V gene, CDR1 is WSHSY and CDR2 is SAAADI. DNA of the CDR3: TGCGCCAGCAGTGAGGTACTAGCGGGGGGATCCTACGAGCAGTACTTC. Residues: CASSEVLAGGSYEQYF.

The rearrangement uses TRBV19 and TRBJ1-1, with TRBD1 matching over 8 bases. Trimming at V came to 3 bases and at J to 10 bases, leaving 7 bases not matched to a gene. From germline, CDR1 is LNHDA and CDR2 SQIVND (reference sequence). The CDR3 loop spans 13 amino acids. For the CDR3, the DNA is TGTGCCAGTAGTATTCTAGAGGGGACAGGAGCTTTCTTT. This sequence encodes CASSILEGTGAFF.

CDR3 nucleotide sequence: TGTGCCAGCAGCCCCGGAATAGCGGGAGGGCCGCTCCAAGAGACCCAGTACTTC. It is translated as CASSPGIAGGPLQETQYF. The V call is TRBV7-9, the J call TRBJ2-5; 11 bases are shared with TRBD2. The CDR3 contains 18 residues. The germline V gene encodes CDR1 SEHNR and CDR2 FQNEAQ (reference sequence). With 5 bases clipped from V and 1 base from J, the junction kept 12 bases outside the gene matches.

The V call is TRBV19, the J call TRBJ2-7; possibly TRBD1 for D (6 bases). V lost 3 bases and J 4 bases, leaving 10 bases between the germline ends. Germline V CDR1 and CDR2: LNHDA, SQIVND (reference sequence). This CDR3 spans 13 amino acids. The CDR3 bases are TGTGCCAGTAGTATGAAGCAGGGGTACGAGCAGTACTTC. Its translation is CASSMKQGYEQYF.

CDR3 nucleotide sequence: TGTGCCAGCTCATCCGACCCAGGGGCCAATCAGCCCCAGCATTTT. The encoded protein is CASSSDPGANQPQHF. The chain joins TRBV18 to TRBJ1-5; perhaps TRBD1 as D (6 bases). Trimming shortened V by 5 bases and J by 3 bases, and 14 bases separated the two germline ends. This CDR3 is built from 15 residues. From germline, CDR1 is KGHSH and CDR2 LQKENI.

The chain has TRBV10-3 and TRBJ1-4; D not resolved. Per germline, CDR1 ENHRY and CDR2 SYGVKD. This CDR3 region has 12 residues. Deletions cut 0 bases from V and 7 bases from J, with 3 bases between. CDR3 DNA: TGTGCCATCAGTGAGTCAGCTGAAAAACTGTTTTTT. Translating it yields CAISESAEKLFF.

The V gene is TRBV9, the J gene TRBJ2-7; TRBD1 matches at 8 bases. V was pared by 0 bases and J by 4 bases, with 6 bases of the junction left unmatched. Germline V gene sequence: CDR1 SGDLS, CDR2 YYNGEE. This CDR3 is built from 15 residues. The CDR3 reads CASSVDGTGRYEQYF. CDR3 DNA: TGTGCCAGCAGCGTAGACGGGACAGGTCGTTACGAGCAGTACTTC.

The V gene is TRBV5-1, the J gene TRBJ2-7; the match to TRBD1 covers 9 bases. This CDR3 has 16 residues. The germline V gene encodes CDR1 SGHRS and CDR2 YFSETQ. V lost 0 bases and J lost 1; bases outside the gene matches: 5. CDR3 nucleotides: TGCGCCAGCAGCTTGGTTCCGGGACAGGGTTCCTACGAGCAGTACTTC. Its protein is CASSLVPGQGSYEQYF.

The rearrangement links TRBV6-5 to TRBJ1-2; 8 nucleotides line up with TRBD1. With 6 bases clipped from V and 7 bases from J, the junction kept 10 bases outside the gene matches. The CDR3 runs to 14 residues. Germline V gene sequence: CDR1 MNHEY, CDR2 SVGAGI. In DNA, the CDR3 is TGTGCCAGCAGCGTAACCCGGGACAGGCCTGGCTACACCTTC. This sequence encodes CASSVTRDRPGYTF.

This clone was seen just once. The chain is built from TRBV7-3 and TRBJ1-2; TRBD1 agrees at 7 bases. CDR3 length: 14 residues. The junction had 9 bases not matched to a gene; V was cut back by 4 bases and J by 7 bases. Looked up from germline, CDR1 is SGHTA and CDR2 is FQGTGA. The CDR3 nucleotides are TGTGCCAGCAGCTCACAGGGGAAAGGGAGTGGCTACACCTTC. Translation gives CASSSQGKGSGYTF.

This chain joins TRBV19 and TRBJ2-1; a weak D match, TRBD1 (6 bases). Looked up from germline, CDR1 is LNHDA and CDR2 is SQIVND (reference sequence). The CDR3 runs 13 residues. V was clipped by 11 bases and J by 8 bases, with 19 bases between them. The CDR3 loop is CASKRTVADEQFF. The CDR3 nucleotides read TGTGCCTCAAAACGGACAGTTGCAGATGAGCAGTTCTTC. Full variable domain (missing parts from reference TRBV19 and TRBJ2-1): DGGITQSPKYLFRKEGQNVTLSCEQNLNHDAMYWYRQDPGQGLRLIYYSQIVNDFQKGDIAEGYSVSREKKESFPLTVTSAQKNPTAFYLCASKRTVADEQFFGPGTRLTVL.

The V call is TRBV11-3, the J call TRBJ2-7; 7 bases are shared with TRBD2. Germline-derived CDR1 and CDR2 are SGHNT and YENEEA. V shed 7 bases, J shed 5 bases, and the junction held 11 bases outside the gene matches. The CDR3 extends over 14 amino acids. The CDR3 nucleotides are TGTGCCAGCAACCCTCGACTAGCTCAACACGAGCAGTACTTC. Amino acid sequence: CASNPRLAQHEQYF.